This T cell receptor (beta chain) emerged from a study of early T cells in non-severe SARS-CoV-2 infection (dated by TCRdb to about 2021). Describing the broader study: Because TCR sequencing was done on bulk RNA from unsorted whole blood, the alpha and beta chains could not be paired.

The study was a case-control design nested within a healthcare worker cohort in London, UK, with weekly nasopharyngeal swab PCR tests and blood sampling. Healthcare workers were recruited during the week of the UK lockdown, between 23 and 31 March 2020, and followed weekly for up to roughly 15 weeks. The table lists this clonotype with a few counts. The specificity of this receptor is unknown. Within one base of it there is no much larger clone, and no base qualities were kept. Study-wide conclusions, independent of this receptor: Matching against VDJdb was skewed toward anti-spike CD8 responses, likely underestimated virus-specific expansions, and missed private and CD4 specificities.

Including the terminal cysteine and phenylalanine, the CDR3 comprises 14 residues. Of all the DNA, just the CDR3 is kept, 42 bases in frame from base 1. Based on the germline V gene, the CDR1 and CDR2 sequences are SGHNT and YENEEA. V loses 2 bases, J loses 3 bases, and the germline ends lie 10 bases apart. Receptor amplification or capture employed 5' RACE. Sequencing was performed on a NextSeq 500. Unique molecular identifiers were attached to individual cDNA molecules in the TCR library protocol so that sequencing error and PCR bias could be corrected. Both TCR alpha and beta chains were sequenced, and tight co-correlation was observed between alpha and beta sequence abundances in each sample. Concerning the study's data processing: Decombinator V4 was used to annotate the V gene, J gene and CDR3 of the TCR sequences. TCRs were defined as expanded if a significant change between any two time points was detected under a Poisson model with p below 0.0001. Abundances of TCRs were expressed as counts per million after normalisation to the total number of TCRs sequenced in each sample. TRAV1-2 paired with TRAJ12, TRAJ20 or TRAJ33 defined MAIT TCRs, while TRAV10 paired with TRAJ18 defined iNKT TCRs. VDJdb, accessed 1 November 2021, was searched for CMV, EBV and SARS-CoV-2 annotated TCRs, with TCRs annotated for multiple antigens excluded. Using fastp trimming at Q25 and MiXCR clonotype assembly, TCRdb reanalyzed the public sequencing data and kept in-frame beta chains. Rows are unified per CDR3 protein, each entry keeping the most common DNA and genes. These V and J calls are TCRdb output, not the study's own analysis. The sample yields about 66,000 distinct CDR3 sequences; approximately 8.3% were counted once. 3.2% of the sample comes from the top ten.

The sequenced material came from whole blood. The rearrangement joined TRBV11-3 to TRBJ1-1, with TRBD1 as a weak D call on 5 bases. This clonotype originated in an adult who was a healthcare worker with PCR-confirmed SARS-CoV-2 infection or an uninfected control (not recorded which). The CDR3 corresponds to CASSLWGDYTEAFF. At the DNA level, the sequence is TGTGCCAGCAGCTTATGGGGGGACTACACTGAAGCTTTCTTT.